This TCR beta chain was captured in a study of blood T cells in healthy people across ages. Together with a sample-barcoded 5' primer, a J-beta primer mix was included in a second PCR lasting about 7 to 11 cycles. Tags on each cDNA molecule came from a template-switch adaptor with 12 random nucleotides. The study obtained at least 3 million CDR3-containing paired-end reads from every sample. One entry per CDR3 protein, called by TCRdb with MiXCR from the 5' RACE reads. The sample consists of nearly 800,000 distinct CDR3 sequences, around 50% of them appearing once. Of note for this clonotype: Its specificity is unknown.

Per germline, CDR1 MNHNS and CDR2 SASEGT. The ends were cut back, 11 bases at V and 1 base at J, with 33 bases in the middle. This CDR3 is 20 amino acids long. Findings and limits, study-wide: Significant beta diversity loss was already apparent by age about 42, declining roughly linearly. Whereas aged donors had fewer naive CD4+ cells, long-lived donors had more of them and higher diversity.

The sequenced material came from blood. This TCR was sampled from a man between 35 and 55 years old in good health. The chain carries TRBV6-1 and TRBJ1-5; TRBD1 might be the D (6 bases). The CDR3 bases are TGTGCCGGCTCTTCCTCTCTGGGACAAGGATCGATGCGGAGCAATCAGCCCCAGCATTTT. It yields the protein CAGSSSLGQGSMRSNQPQHF.